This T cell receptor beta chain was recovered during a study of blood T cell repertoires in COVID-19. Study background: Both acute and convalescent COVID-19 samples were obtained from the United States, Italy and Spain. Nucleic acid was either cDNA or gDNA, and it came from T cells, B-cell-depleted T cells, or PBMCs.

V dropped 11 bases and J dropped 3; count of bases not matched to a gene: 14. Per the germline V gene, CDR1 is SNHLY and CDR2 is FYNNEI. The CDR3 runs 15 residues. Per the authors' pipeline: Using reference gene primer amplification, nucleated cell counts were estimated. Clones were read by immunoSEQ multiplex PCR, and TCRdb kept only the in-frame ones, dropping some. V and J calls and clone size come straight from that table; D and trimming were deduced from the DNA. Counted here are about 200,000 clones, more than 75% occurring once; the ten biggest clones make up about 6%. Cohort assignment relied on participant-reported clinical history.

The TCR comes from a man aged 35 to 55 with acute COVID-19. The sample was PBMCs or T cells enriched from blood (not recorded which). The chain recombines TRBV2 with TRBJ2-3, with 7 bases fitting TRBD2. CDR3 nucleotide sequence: TGTGCCGGCCAGGAAGAGGGAGGGCCAACAGATACGCAGTATTTT. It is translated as CAGQEEGGPTDTQYF.